This TCR beta chain was observed in a study of control samples from healthy donors and cancer patients. Germline CDR1 is SGDLS and CDR2 is YYNGEE. With V trimmed by 0 bases and J by 5 bases, 4 bases remained unmatched. The CDR3 consists of 14 residues. Clones were sequenced by immunoSEQ multiplex PCR, and TCRdb holds only the in-frame ones, with some missing. The repertoire holds 150,000 to 180,000 clones, with about 94% as singletons. Material: blood. The TCR originated in a man aged 40-49 years in good health. V is TRBV9 and J is TRBJ1-1, with 7 bases identical to TRBD1. CDR3 loop: CASSVVPGGTEAFF. In DNA form, the CDR3 reads TGTGCCAGCAGCGTAGTTCCAGGGGGAACTGAAGCTTTCTTT. The full variable domain, its missing parts supplied by reference TRBV9 and TRBJ1-1, is DSGVTQTPKHLITATGQRVTLRCSPRSGDLSVYWYQQSLDQGLQFLIQYYNGEERAKGNILERFSAQQFPDLHSELNLSSLELGDSALYFCASSVVPGGTEAFFGQGTRLTVV.